Each of the 24 T cell receptor beta chains below was sequenced from the same sample in a study of shared clonotypes between healthy human individuals. Terminally differentiated effector memory CD45RA+ cells were excluded from the naive CD8 cells, which were CD45RO-negative and positively selected for CCR7. Assay: immunoSEQ multiplex PCR; the TCRdb copy retains only in-frame clones and omits some. Counted here are over 2,000,000 clones, over 85% occurring once; the ten biggest clones make up under 2%. What was sequenced was naive CD8+ T cells from PBMCs. The receptors shown here come from a man aged 18 to 29 in good health. Some clones in this sample may be carry-over from other donors' samples.

Details on this clone: Compared with germline, one end of the junction differs, possibly owing to a read error. The J gene is TRBJ2-7, the V gene TRBV5-1; TRBD1 matches at 7 bases. CDR3 length: 16 amino acids. Germline V gives CDR1 SGHRS, CDR2 YFSETQ. CDR3 amino acids: CASSSWTGLISDEQYF. The CDR3 DNA is TGCGCCAGCAGCTCCTGGACAGGTTTAATCTCCGACGAGCAGTACTTC.

The J gene is TRBJ2-2, the V gene TRBV19; unclear D gene. V was shortened by 9 bases and J by 0 bases, with 8 bases between the two germline ends. Germline V gene sequence: CDR1 LNHDA, CDR2 SQIVND (reference sequence). The CDR3 consists of 13 residues. The CDR3 DNA sequence: TGTGCCAGCCGACCCCCGAACACCGGGGAGCTGTTTTTT. It specifies CASRPPNTGELFF.

This clone has just one count. This CDR3 reads CASSQEAGAVSGNTIYF. CDR3 sequence (DNA): TGTGCCAGCAGCCAAGAAGCAGGAGCCGTCTCTGGAAACACCATATATTTT. The chain joins TRBV4-2 to TRBJ1-3; no firm D call. Germline V gene sequence: CDR1 LGHNA, CDR2 YNFKEQ. Trimming left V 0 bases short and J 0 bases short, with 12 bases between. This CDR3 has 17 residues.

The chain is built from TRBV6-9 and TRBJ2-3; possible D gene TRBD2, 7 bases. The germline V gene has CDR1 MNHGY and CDR2 SVAAGI. Between the trimmed V and J ends, which lost 5 bases and 6 bases, there was a span of 27 bases. This CDR3 region has 18 residues. CDR3 nucleotide sequence: TGTGCCAGCAGTATTCGGAGTCCGGGGGCGGGAGACTCGGATACGCAGTATTTT. It yields the protein CASSIRSPGAGDSDTQYF.

The V gene is TRBV19, the J gene TRBJ1-1; a possible D gene is TRBD1 (5 bases). There are 15 residues in the CDR3. CDR1 LNHDA and CDR2 SQIVND come from the germline V gene (reference sequence). V was shortened by 4 bases and J by 4 bases, with 16 bases between the two germline ends. CDR3 loop: CASSTRDLAGTEAFF. The CDR3 coding sequence is TGTGCCAGTAGTACCCGGGACTTGGCGGGCACTGAAGCTTTCTTT.

This clone was observed a single time. This sequence joins TRBV4-1 and TRBJ2-5; D perhaps matches TRBD1 (6 bases). From germline, CDR1 is MGHRA and CDR2 YSYEKL. V shed 6 bases and J shed 3 bases, with 11 bases lying between them. This CDR3 region has 13 residues. Written as DNA, the CDR3 is TGCGCCAGCAGTCCGCGACAGGAAGAGACCCAGTACTTC. As protein: CASSPRQEETQYF.

V is TRBV4-3 and J is TRBJ1-5, with unresolved D. The germline gives CDR1 LGHNA, CDR2 YSLEER. V lost 0 bases and J lost 2, with 5 bases in between. The CDR3 loop spans 14 amino acids. The CDR3 nucleotides read TGCGCCAGCAGCCAAGACTGGGGCAATCAGCCCCAGCATTTT. The encoded protein is CASSQDWGNQPQHF.

V usage is TRBV4-1 and J usage is TRBJ1-4; 8 nucleotides line up with TRBD1. Germline values: CDR1 MGHRA, CDR2 YSYEKL. The CDR3 covers 15 residues. The J segment lost 8 bases and the V segment lost 1 base, leaving 6 bases of the junction unmatched. The CDR3 loop reads CASSQGQGLNEKLFF. The CDR3, as DNA: TGCGCCAGCAGCCAAGGACAGGGGCTTAACGAAAAACTGTTTTTT.

The chain employs TRBV6-1 and TRBJ1-1; 7 nucleotides line up with TRBD1. CDR1 and CDR2 from the germline V gene are MNHNS and SASEGT. The CDR3 has 13 residues. Trimming at V came to 4 bases and at J to 3 bases, leaving 2 bases not matched to a gene. The CDR3 nucleotides are TGTGCCAGCAGTGGGACAGGTTACACTGAAGCTTTCTTT. Its translation is CASSGTGYTEAFF.

The V and J genes are TRBV29-1 and TRBJ2-1; D uncertain. Between the trimmed V and J ends, which lost 4 bases and 0 bases, there was a span of 13 bases. Germline-derived CDR1 and CDR2 are SQVTM and ANQGSEA. The CDR3 is 15 amino acids. The CDR3 reads CSVVDASISYNEQFF. The CDR3 DNA is TGCAGCGTTGTAGATGCTTCCATCTCCTACAATGAGCAGTTCTTC.

Points on this clone: This CDR3 is also generated by other DNA sequences in the sample. V is TRBV5-4 and J is TRBJ2-1; D is uncertain. Trimming left V 4 bases short and J 6 bases short, with 11 bases between. CDR3 length equals 13 residues. CDR1 SGHNT and CDR2 YYREEE come from the germline V gene (reference sequence). In DNA, the CDR3 is TGTGCCAGCAGCCCAAGAGCCGTCAATGAGCAGTTCTTC. Protein: CASSPRAVNEQFF.

This chain connects TRBV9 to TRBJ2-1; TRBD2 aligns across 9 bases. Germline assignment: CDR1 SGDLS and CDR2 YYNGEE. The V segment lost 3 bases and the J segment 5 bases; nucleotides outside the gene matches: 6. This CDR3 is 15 amino acids long. The CDR3 DNA reads as TGTGCCAGCAGCGCGGAGGGACTAGCCCACAATGAGCAGTTCTTC. Translated: CASSAEGLAHNEQFF.

The gene calls are TRBV7-9 and TRBJ2-1, with TRBD2 identical over 9 bases. The CDR3 has 14 amino acids. Germline V gene sequence: CDR1 SEHNR, CDR2 FQNEAQ (reference sequence). V lost 8 bases, J lost 2 bases, and 4 bases stayed unmatched. The CDR3 DNA follows: TGTGCCAGCCCAGCGGGAGGTCCCTACAATGAGCAGTTCTTC. Translating it yields CASPAGGPYNEQFF.

J is TRBJ1-5 and V is TRBV7-6; the D is unclear. Germline V gene data show CDR1 as SGHVS and CDR2 as FNYEAQ. The CDR3 sequence is 16 residues long. The V end lost 0 bases, the J end lost 4 bases, and 13 bases lay between the germline ends. The CDR3 is CASSLAPGGSNQPQHF. The CDR3 coding sequence is TGTGCCAGCAGCTTAGCCCCAGGAGGATCTAATCAGCCCCAGCATTTT.

The gene calls are TRBV2 and TRBJ2-7; 9 nucleotides match TRBD2. V shed 0 bases and J 2 bases; nucleotides not matched to a gene: 2. The CDR3 is 15 residues long. Germline assignment: CDR1 SNHLY and CDR2 FYNNEI. The CDR3 region has the DNA TGTGCCAGCAGTGAAGCTAGCGGGAGTACCTACGAGCAGTACTTC. Translated: CASSEASGSTYEQYF.

The chain combines TRBV11-2 with TRBJ2-7; 7 bases map to TRBD1. The CDR3 has 13 amino acids. Trimming removed 4 bases from V and 3 bases from J; junction bases left unmatched: 3. CDR1 is SGHAT, CDR2 FQNNGV, per germline. The CDR3 coding sequence is TGTGCCAGCAGCTCCTCAGGGGGCTACGAGCAGTACTTC. Protein sequence: CASSSSGGYEQYF. The full variable domain, rest sourced from reference TRBV11-2 and TRBJ2-7, is EAGVAQSPRYKIIEKRQSVAFWCNPISGHATLYWYQQILGQGPKLLIQFQNNGVVDDSQLPKDRFSAERLKGVDSTLKIQPAKLEDSAVYLCASSSSGGYEQYFGPGTRLTVT.

This clone has only one observation. This chain links TRBV9 with TRBJ2-1, with D hard to call. The CDR3 runs to 12 residues. The germline V gene has CDR1 SGDLS and CDR2 YYNGEE. Trimming removed 4 bases from V and 5 bases from J, with 7 bases in between. The CDR3 here is CASSQVNNEQFF. In DNA form, the CDR3 reads TGTGCCAGCAGCCAAGTAAACAATGAGCAGTTCTTC.

The chain recombines TRBV27 with TRBJ1-1; D remains unclear. Germline V gene data show CDR1 as MNHEY and CDR2 as SMNVEV (reference sequence). Deletions cut 8 bases from V and 7 bases from J, with 17 bases between. The CDR3 runs to 13 residues. The CDR3 loop is CASRQTTFLEAFF. As DNA, the CDR3 is TGTGCCAGCCGTCAGACCACATTTCTTGAAGCTTTCTTT.

The V and J genes are TRBV29-1 and TRBJ1-1; D unresolved. V lost 7 bases to trimming and J lost 1 base, with 16 bases between them. Germline-derived CDR1 and CDR2 are SQVTM and ANQGSEA. The CDR3 covers 14 residues. CDR3 region: CSAAGTTRNTEAFF. The CDR3 nucleotides read TGCAGCGCAGCGGGTACGACCCGGAACACTGAAGCTTTCTTT.

The chain couples TRBV11-2 to TRBJ2-1; 10 bases agree with TRBD2. V shed 2 bases, J shed 6 bases, and the junction held 1 base outside the gene matches. This CDR3 spans 14 amino acids. Germline assignment: CDR1 SGHAT and CDR2 FQNNGV. CDR3 sequence: CASSLLAGANEQFF. In DNA, the CDR3 is TGTGCCAGCAGCTTACTAGCGGGAGCCAATGAGCAGTTCTTC.

This rearrangement joins TRBV4-1 to TRBJ2-7; tentatively, D is TRBD1 or TRBD2 (7 bases each). Trimming took off 4 bases at V and 7 bases at J, with 23 bases between the two ends. The CDR3 is 16 amino acids. The germline CDR1 and CDR2 sequences are MGHRA and YSYEKL. The CDR3 coding sequence is TGCGCCAGCAGCCCAGTCCACAGGGAGGGGGCTCGGGAGCAGTACTTC. This encodes CASSPVHREGAREQYF.

The chain is built from TRBV7-9 and TRBJ1-2, with D possibly being TRBD1 (5 bases). Germline V gene lookup returns CDR1 SEHNR and CDR2 FQNEAQ (reference sequence). V lost 5 bases and J lost 3, with 13 bases in between. The CDR3 totals 14 residues. The CDR3 protein is CASSHRAGDYGYTF. CDR3 DNA sequence: TGTGCCAGCAGCCACCGGGCGGGGGACTATGGCTACACCTTC.

CDR3 region: CSVEDHLYEQYF. For the CDR3, the DNA is TGCAGCGTTGAAGATCACCTTTACGAGCAGTACTTC. This rearrangement joins TRBV29-1 to TRBJ2-5; D remains unclear. The closer fit of TRBJ2-7 to the DNA end suggests the J call may be wrong. Germline lookup yields CDR1 SQVTM and CDR2 ANQGSEA. The CDR3 contains 12 residues.

This sequence joins TRBV19 and TRBJ2-7, with 8 positions matching TRBD2. V lost 6 bases to trimming and J lost 6 bases; unmatched junction nucleotides: 10. CDR3 size: 14 residues. Germline CDR1 is LNHDA and CDR2 is SQIVND (reference sequence). CDR3 sequence reads: CASSALSGSGEQYF. The CDR3 region has the DNA TGTGCCAGTAGCGCCCTCAGCGGGAGCGGCGAGCAGTACTTC.